This entry describes one T cell receptor beta chain. Its target is not known. V lost 5 bases, J lost 0 bases, and 6 bases stayed unmatched. This CDR3 is built from 16 residues. Germline loops: CDR1 LNHDA, CDR2 SQIVND (reference sequence). These data belong to a study of OX40 agonist ivuxolimab in advanced cancers. Study as a whole: Enrolled patients in dose escalation had cancers that were hepatocellular carcinoma, melanoma, renal cell or head and neck cancer. Study results and limitations: The investigators did not determine what antigen specificity the expanded peripheral T cells had. The average count of expanded clones was higher among CD8+ T cells than among CD4+.

Method: immunoSEQ multiplex PCR; TCRdb's copy keeps in-frame clones and lacks some. The sample records under 100,000 clones, nearly 90% being singletons. This TCR was recovered from an adult with an advanced solid tumor such as melanoma, head and neck, liver or kidney cancer. This chain links TRBV19 with TRBJ2-7; 11 nucleotides match TRBD1. The starting material was CD4+ or CD8+ T cells sorted from blood, obtained in a trial of the OX40 agonist ivuxolimab. In DNA form, the CDR3 reads TGTGCCAGTAGTTCACCCGGGACAGGGGGCTCCTACGAGCAGTACTTC. Translation gives CASSSPGTGGSYEQYF.